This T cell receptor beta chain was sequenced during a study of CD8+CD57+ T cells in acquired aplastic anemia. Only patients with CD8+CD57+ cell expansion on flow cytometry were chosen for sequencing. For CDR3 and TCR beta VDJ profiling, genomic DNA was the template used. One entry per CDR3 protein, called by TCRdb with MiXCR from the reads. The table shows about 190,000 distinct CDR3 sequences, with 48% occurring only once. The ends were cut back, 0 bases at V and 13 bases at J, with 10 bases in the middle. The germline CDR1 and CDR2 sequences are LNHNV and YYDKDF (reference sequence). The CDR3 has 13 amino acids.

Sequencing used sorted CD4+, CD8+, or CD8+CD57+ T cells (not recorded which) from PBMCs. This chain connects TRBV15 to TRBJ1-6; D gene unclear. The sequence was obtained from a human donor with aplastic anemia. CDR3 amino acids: CATSRDLKAPLHF. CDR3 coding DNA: TGTGCCACCAGCAGAGATCTAAAAGCCCCCCTCCACTTT.